Each of the 12 T cell receptor beta chains below was sequenced from the same sample in a study of response to subunit inactivated influenza vaccine. From the RT-PCR reads, TCRdb called clonotypes with MiXCR, one entry per CDR3 protein. The sample yields approximately 170,000 distinct CDR3 sequences, 9.5% to 15% seen once. These same records also appear under a second study, on T cells expressing NK-cell markers. From that second work: Researchers built TCR beta cDNA using 5'RACE template switching with UMIs.

The starting material was CD8+ T cells sorted from PBMCs, obtained 11 to 12 days after vaccination. These receptors were taken from a man between 45 and 60 years old who received an inactivated influenza vaccine.

The chain couples TRBV4-1 to TRBJ2-2, with 7 bases identical to TRBD1. This CDR3 has 16 amino acids. The germline gives CDR1 MGHRA, CDR2 YSYEKL. The V gene end was trimmed by 2 bases and the J gene end by 1 base; junction bases not matched to a gene: 4. The CDR3 DNA reads TGCGCCAGCAGCCAACCCAGGGGGTGGAACACCGGGGAGCTGTTTTTT. Amino acid sequence: CASSQPRGWNTGELFF.

The chain couples TRBV12-3 or TRBV12-4 to TRBJ2-7, with D unresolved. V lost 6 bases to trimming and J lost 1 base, with 10 bases between them. There are 13 residues in the CDR3. The DNA of the CDR3 is TGTGCCAGCAGCCGACGGCAGTCCTACGAGCAGTACTTC. This sequence encodes CASSRRQSYEQYF.

The chain joins TRBV3-1 to TRBJ1-5, with 7 bases aligning to TRBD1. Losses at the gene ends were 1 base for V and 7 bases for J; bases not matched to a gene: 7. The CDR3 loop spans 15 amino acids. Per germline, CDR1 LGHDT and CDR2 YNNKEL (reference sequence). The CDR3 bases are TGTGCCAGCAGCCAAGTATCAGGGGGAGCCCAGCCCCAGCATTTT. It translates to CASSQVSGGAQPQHF.

Ten or more counts support this clonotype. This chain uses TRBV7-8 with TRBJ2-2, with 14 bases that match TRBD2. V shed 5 bases and J 3 bases; nucleotides not matched to a gene: 8. CDR1 is SGHVS, CDR2 FQNEAQ, per germline. The CDR3 is made up of 18 amino acids. CDR3 residues: CASSPRTSGRIYTGELFF. CDR3 DNA sequence: TGTGCCAGCAGCCCACGGACTAGCGGGAGGATCTACACCGGGGAGCTGTTTTTT.

The table lists this clonotype with many counts. V usage is TRBV27 and J usage is TRBJ2-7; D not certain. Germline V lookup: CDR1 MNHEY, CDR2 SMNVEV (reference sequence). Trimming shortened V by 5 bases and J by 4 bases, and 12 bases separated the two germline ends. This CDR3 is 13 amino acids long. This chain's CDR3 is CASSHNERYEQYF. The CDR3 nucleotides are TGTGCCAGCAGTCATAACGAGAGGTACGAGCAGTACTTC.

This clonotype was picked up many times. This sequence joins TRBV11-2 and TRBJ2-3; D remains unclear. Germline V gene lookup returns CDR1 SGHAT and CDR2 FQNNGV. The CDR3 totals 15 residues. Trimming removed 2 bases from V and 2 bases from J, with 11 bases in between. For the CDR3, the DNA is TGTGCCAGCAGCTTATCAGACCCCGCCACAGATACGCAGTATTTT. This translates into CASSLSDPATDTQYF.

This clonotype was seen a handful of times. The chain links TRBV2 to TRBJ2-3; D gene ambiguous. The ends were cut back, 3 bases at V and 0 bases at J, with 10 bases in the middle. The CDR3 covers 15 residues. Germline V lookup: CDR1 SNHLY, CDR2 FYNNEI. Here the CDR3 DNA reads TGTGCCAGCAGTGAGTACAGTGAGAGCACAGATACGCAGTATTTT. It is translated as CASSEYSESTDTQYF.

This clonotype was observed a handful of times. The DNA of the CDR3 is TGTGCCAGCAGCTTGGCCTGGGGTGGAGATACGCAGTATTTT. Its translation: CASSLAWGGDTQYF. The rearrangement links TRBV5-4 to TRBJ2-3; D uncertain. CDR3 length equals 14 residues. The germline V gene has CDR1 SGHNT and CDR2 YYREEE (reference sequence). The V end was cut by 0 bases, the J end by 5 bases, with 10 bases between. Full variable domain (rest looked up from reference TRBV5-4 and TRBJ2-3): ETGVTQSPTHLIKTRGQQVTLRCSSQSGHNTVSWYQQALGQGPQFIFQYYREEENGRGNFPPRFSGLQFPNYSSELNVNALELDDSALYLCASSLAWGGDTQYFGPGTRLTVL.

This clonotype showed up many times. V usage is TRBV5-6 and J usage is TRBJ2-7; the match to TRBD2 covers 16 bases. V was pared by 4 bases and J by 0 bases, with 10 bases of the junction left unmatched. Germline V gives CDR1 SGHDT, CDR2 YYEEEE. This CDR3 comprises 19 residues. CDR3: CASSGGTSGRAESSYEQYF. The CDR3 DNA reads TGTGCCAGCAGCGGTGGGACTAGCGGGAGGGCCGAGAGCTCCTACGAGCAGTACTTC.

The chain links TRBV18 to TRBJ2-7, with 12 bases aligning to TRBD1. CDR1 is KGHSH and CDR2 is LQKENI in the germline V gene. The CDR3 covers 16 residues. After removal of 3 bases from V and 6 bases from J, the junction contained 9 bases not matched to a gene. The CDR3 protein is CASSPGTGGEIGEQYF. DNA of the CDR3: TGTGCCAGCTCACCCGGGACAGGGGGCGAGATCGGCGAGCAGTACTTC.

This clonotype was counted ten times or more. The V gene is TRBV9, the J gene TRBJ1-1, with 11 nucleotides matching TRBD1. Germline CDR1 is SGDLS and CDR2 is YYNGEE. This CDR3 contains 15 residues. V lost 4 bases, J lost 5 bases, and 7 bases stayed unmatched. CDR3 sequence reads: CASSPTRDRGTEAFF. The CDR3 DNA reads TGTGCCAGCAGCCCGACCCGGGACAGGGGGACTGAAGCTTTCTTT.

The chain employs TRBV9 and TRBJ2-7; D is ambiguous. Germline-derived CDR1 and CDR2 are SGDLS and YYNGEE. The CDR3 contains 13 residues. V was pared by 3 bases and J by 5 bases, with 12 bases between. Here the CDR3 DNA reads TGTGCCAGCAGCGCATTTCTTTCGGACGAGCAGTACTTC. As protein: CASSAFLSDEQYF.